What follows are 18 T cell receptor beta chains derived from one specimen sequenced in a study of shared clonotypes between healthy human individuals. Here immunoSEQ multiplex PCR was the method, and the copy in TCRdb shows in-frame clones only, minus some. This repertoire shows 2 million to 3 million clones, about 92% found once; its top ten account for over 0.12%. The sequenced sample was naive CD4+ T cells sorted from blood. The subset was: CD45RA+ positively selected. The receptors come from a man between 18 and 35 years old in good health.

The chain recombines TRBV7-8 with TRBJ1-1, with D possibly TRBD1 on 5 matching bases. Deletions cut 5 bases from V and 10 bases from J, with 14 bases between. The length of the CDR3 is 12 residues. CDR1 is SGHVS and CDR2 is FQNEAQ in the germline V gene. CDR3 DNA sequence: TGTGCCAGCAGCCCCTGGGGAGGGGTAGCTTTCTTT. It specifies CASSPWGGVAFF.

Remarks on this clone: Other DNA sequences in the same sample also yield this CDR3. The chain couples TRBV18 to TRBJ1-1; no clear D. Trimming took off 3 bases at V and 4 bases at J, with 6 bases between the two ends. Germline V CDR1 and CDR2: KGHSH, LQKENI. The CDR3 is made up of 12 amino acids. The CDR3 nucleotides read TGTGCCAGCTCACCCGGACCCACTGAAGCTTTCTTT. Protein product: CASSPGPTEAFF.

The chain employs TRBV5-1 and TRBJ1-2; weak D call: TRBD1 (6 bases). Trimming removed 3 bases from V and 5 bases from J, with 14 bases in between. The CDR3 contains 14 residues. Per the germline V gene, CDR1 is SGHRS and CDR2 is YFSETQ. DNA of the CDR3: TGCGCCAGCAGCTCGGACAGCACTTTTTATGGCTACACCTTC. This gives the protein CASSSDSTFYGYTF.

This clone was seen once. The chain combines TRBV30 with TRBJ2-3; D is uncertain. This CDR3 is built from 12 residues. The germline V gene has CDR1 GTSNPN and CDR2 SVGIG (reference sequence). The germline V and J ends were trimmed by 5 bases and 2 bases, with 8 bases remaining between them. The CDR3 nucleotides read TGTGCCTGGGGGTGGGCCACAGATACGCAGTATTTT. It translates to CAWGWATDTQYF.

The chain couples TRBV2 to TRBJ2-2; 16 bases agree with TRBD2. Per germline, CDR1 SNHLY and CDR2 FYNNEI. Trimming cost V 7 bases and J 5 bases; bases outside gene matches: 7. CDR3 size: 17 residues. DNA for the CDR3: TGTGCCAGCACCGGGACTAGCGGGGGGGCGCGGACCGGGGAGCTGTTTTTT. It is translated as CASTGTSGGARTGELFF.

For this clone: This sample includes further DNA sequences coding for the same CDR3. The chain has TRBV18 and TRBJ2-5; D not certain. Germline CDR1 and CDR2: KGHSH and LQKENI. The V end lost 0 bases, the J end lost 5 bases, and 4 bases lay between the germline ends. The CDR3 runs 12 residues. The CDR3 is CASSPPRETQYF. The CDR3 coding sequence is TGTGCCAGCTCACCACCACGGGAGACCCAGTACTTC.

J is TRBJ1-4 and V is TRBV18, with D uncertain. This CDR3 has 14 amino acids. CDR1 is KGHSH and CDR2 is LQKENI in the germline V gene. Deletions cut 4 bases from V and 0 bases from J, with 6 bases between. Here the CDR3 reads CASSREATNEKLFF. Written as DNA, the CDR3 is TGTGCCAGCTCACGAGAGGCAACTAATGAAAAACTGTTTTTT. Supplemented by reference TRBV18 and TRBJ1-4, the full variable domain reads NAGVMQNPRHLVRRRGQEARLRCSPMKGHSHVYWYRQLPEEGLKFMVYLQKENIIDESGMPKERFSAEFPKEGPSILRIQQVVRGDSAAYFCASSREATNEKLFFGSGTQLSVL.

The chain employs TRBV6-5 and TRBJ1-1; D is ambiguous. Germline CDR1 and CDR2: MNHEY and SVGAGI. The CDR3 extends over 13 amino acids. V was cut by 6 bases and J by 5 bases, with 13 bases left in between. The CDR3 DNA follows: TGTGCCAGCAGCCGTAACTACTGGACTGAAGCTTTCTTT. Translation gives CASSRNYWTEAFF.

V usage is TRBV30 and J usage is TRBJ1-2; D remains ambiguous. V lost 2 bases and J lost 2, with 6 bases in between. Germline assignment: CDR1 GTSNPN and CDR2 SVGIG (reference sequence). The CDR3 has 12 residues. CDR3 DNA: TGTGCCTGGAGTTACAGAAACTATGGCTACACCTTC. It is translated as CAWSYRNYGYTF. Full variable domain (outside the CDR3, taken from reference TRBV30 and TRBJ1-2): SQTIHQWPATLVQPVGSPLSLECTVEGTSNPNLYWYRQAAGRGLQLLFYSVGIGQISSEVPQNLSASRPQDRQFILSSKKLLLSDSGFYLCAWSYRNYGYTFGSGTRLTVV.

This rearrangement joins TRBV19 to TRBJ1-5; D not certain. Germline V CDR1 and CDR2: LNHDA, SQIVND (reference sequence). Trimming removed 1 base at V and 3 bases at J, with 16 bases between. The CDR3 runs to 17 residues. The CDR3 DNA reads as TGTGCCAGTAGTATAGGGCGGACCACGGGGAACAATCAGCCCCAGCATTTT. Protein: CASSIGRTTGNNQPQHF.

The V gene is TRBV2, the J gene TRBJ1-2; 8 bases map to TRBD1. With 6 bases clipped from V and 7 bases from J, the junction kept 7 bases outside the gene matches. This CDR3 is 13 amino acids long. Per germline, CDR1 SNHLY and CDR2 FYNNEI. Here the CDR3 DNA reads TGTGCCAGCAGGGAACAGGGGGATGCTGGCTACACCTTC. This encodes CASREQGDAGYTF.

This chain uses TRBV30 with TRBJ2-5; 9 nucleotides agree with TRBD1. The CDR3 has 16 amino acids. V shed 2 bases and J 4 bases; nucleotides not matched to a gene: 11. Germline CDR1 reads GTSNPN; CDR2 reads SVGIG (reference sequence). The chain's CDR3 is CAWSRTGGLVGETQYF. CDR3 bases: TGTGCCTGGAGTCGTACAGGGGGCCTCGTCGGAGAGACCCAGTACTTC. The complete variable domain, with remaining parts taken from reference TRBV30 and TRBJ2-5, reads SQTIHQWPATLVQPVGSPLSLECTVEGTSNPNLYWYRQAAGRGLQLLFYSVGIGQISSEVPQNLSASRPQDRQFILSSKKLLLSDSGFYLCAWSRTGGLVGETQYFGPGTRLLVL.

The CDR3 is CSAQKGLAGGGTQYF. CDR3 in DNA: TGCAGCGCCCAAAAGGGACTAGCGGGGGGGGGCACGCAGTATTTT. The chain carries TRBV29-1 and TRBJ2-3, with TRBD2 matching over 16 bases. Germline values: CDR1 SQVTM, CDR2 ANQGSEA. The length of the CDR3 is 15 residues. V gave up 7 bases and J gave up 9 bases; unmatched junction bases: 10.

The gene calls are TRBV7-9 and TRBJ2-7, with D hard to call. The length of the CDR3 is 12 residues. The V end was cut by 1 base, the J end by 9 bases, with 10 bases between. In germline, CDR1 is SEHNR, CDR2 FQNEAQ (reference sequence). This CDR3 reads CASSLDLGAQYF. The CDR3 bases are TGTGCCAGCAGCTTAGATTTGGGCGCGCAGTACTTC.

In DNA, the CDR3 is TGTGCCTGGAGTCGGCAGAATAAGATAGGGGAACTGTTTTTT. It specifies CAWSRQNKIGELFF. The chain is built from TRBV30 and TRBJ1-4, with D tentatively TRBD1 (5 bases). V was clipped by 2 bases and J by 12 bases, with 19 bases between them. This CDR3 has 14 residues. Germline assignment: CDR1 GTSNPN and CDR2 SVGIG (reference sequence). Variable domain in full (rest from reference TRBV30 and TRBJ1-4): SQTIHQWPATLVQPVGSPLSLECTVEGTSNPNLYWYRQAAGRGLQLLFYSVGIGQISSEVPQNLSASRPQDRQFILSSKKLLLSDSGFYLCAWSRQNKIGELFFGSGTQLSVL.

V gene TRBV7-2 combines with J gene TRBJ2-7, with 7 positions matching TRBD1. Germline V CDR1 and CDR2: SGHTA, FQGNSA. V was clipped by 4 bases and J by 5 bases; unmatched bases: 8. The CDR3 totals 14 residues. The CDR3, as DNA: TGTGCCAGCAGCTACGACAGGGCCACCAACGAGCAGTACTTC. It encodes CASSYDRATNEQYF.

The CDR3 DNA follows: TGCGCCAGCAGCCTCCGAGTGTCTAGCGGGGGAGGCTATGAGCAGTTCTTC. Protein product: CASSLRVSSGGGYEQFF. The chain is built from TRBV4-1 and TRBJ2-1, with 10 bases that match TRBD2. This CDR3 is built from 17 residues. Germline V lookup: CDR1 MGHRA, CDR2 YSYEKL. V was clipped by 4 bases and J by 8 bases; unmatched bases: 14.

As DNA, the CDR3 is TGTGCCAGCAGCTATGCGACAGGGGCTTCTGGGGCCAACGTCCTGACTTTC. It specifies CASSYATGASGANVLTF. The chain recombines TRBV7-8 with TRBJ2-6; 8 nucleotides align to TRBD1. The CDR3 has 17 residues. Germline-derived CDR1 and CDR2 are SGHVS and FQNEAQ. V trimming: 4 bases; J trimming: 1 base; junction bases outside the gene matches: 6.